Following are 22 T cell receptor beta chains from one sample sequenced in a study of T cell responses to AZD1222 COVID-19 vaccine. Profiled with immunoSEQ multiplex PCR; TCRdb holds only in-frame clones, not every one. The table has about 150,000 clones, 80% to 90% seen once; the top ten hold around 5%. The starting material was peripheral blood, obtained on day 0 of AZD1222 vaccination. Receptor source: an adult in good health.

This rearrangement joins TRBV7-2 to TRBJ1-2, with 7 bases matching TRBD1. Per the germline V gene, CDR1 is SGHTA and CDR2 is FQGNSA. After removal of 5 bases from V and 2 bases from J, the junction contained 5 bases not matched to a gene. CDR3 length: 14 amino acids. DNA for the CDR3: TGTGCCAGCAGCAACGACAGGGAGAACTATGGCTACACCTTC. Protein sequence: CASSNDRENYGYTF.

The CDR3 region has the DNA TGTGCCAGCAGCCGTGCAGGGCGCCAAGAGACCCAGTACTTC. Amino acids: CASSRAGRQETQYF. The J gene is TRBJ2-5, the V gene TRBV3-1 (or the pseudogene TRBV3-2); a possible D gene is TRBD1 (5 bases). The CDR3 spans 14 residues. V was shortened by 4 bases and J by 1 base, with 10 bases between the two germline ends. Germline CDR1 and CDR2: LGHDT and YNNKEL (reference sequence).

The rearrangement uses TRBV6-5 and TRBJ1-6; D gene unclear. Germline lookup yields CDR1 MNHEY and CDR2 SVGAGI. The CDR3 is 14 amino acids. Between the trimmed V and J ends, which lost 3 bases and 6 bases, there was a span of 9 bases. In DNA form, the CDR3 reads TGTGCCAGCAGTTATAACCAGTTTAATTCACCCCTCCACTTT. Translation gives CASSYNQFNSPLHF.

The chain has TRBV3-1 (or the pseudogene TRBV3-2) and TRBJ1-3; D is unclear. Germline V gene data show CDR1 as LGHDT and CDR2 as YNNKEL (reference sequence). This CDR3 region has 13 residues. Trimming took 5 bases from V and 3 from J, leaving 8 bases between them. The CDR3 loop reads CASSYQFGNTIYF. The CDR3 DNA is TGTGCCAGCAGCTATCAATTTGGAAACACCATATATTTT.

J is TRBJ2-2 and V is TRBV6-5; 8 nucleotides line up with TRBD1. Per the germline V gene, CDR1 is MNHEY and CDR2 is SVGAGI. The CDR3 is made up of 15 amino acids. The V and J ends lost 5 bases and 6 bases, in that order; junction bases with no gene match: 8. CDR3 residues: CASSLRRQGPGELFF. The CDR3 region has the DNA TGTGCCAGCAGTCTTAGAAGACAGGGGCCCGGGGAGCTGTTTTTT.

The chain employs TRBV7-7 and TRBJ1-5; D possibly corresponds to TRBD1 (5 bases). This CDR3 comprises 17 residues. The V end was cut by 5 bases, the J end by 0 bases, with 17 bases between. CDR1 is SSHAT, CDR2 FNYEAQ, per germline (reference sequence). The CDR3, as DNA: TGTGCCAGCAGCCGGACGGGGCAGCTTTATAGCAATCAGCCCCAGCATTTT. It specifies CASSRTGQLYSNQPQHF.

This sequence joins TRBV4-1 and TRBJ2-7; a possible D gene is TRBD2 (6 bases). This CDR3 comprises 14 residues. Germline CDR1 and CDR2: MGHRA and YSYEKL. Trimming removed 1 base at V and 6 bases at J, with 13 bases between. CDR3 region: CASSQGRGSFEQYF. DNA of the CDR3: TGCGCCAGCAGCCAAGGCCGGGGGAGTTTCGAGCAGTACTTC.

The rearrangement links TRBV5-1 to TRBJ2-1, with TRBD2 matching over 11 bases. V lost 5 bases, J lost 3 bases, and 7 bases stayed unmatched. Per germline, CDR1 SGHRS and CDR2 YFSETQ. This CDR3 is 16 amino acids long. CDR3 nucleotide sequence: TGCGCCAGCAGGCCTGGGACTAGCGGACACTACAATGAGCAGTTCTTC. Its translation is CASRPGTSGHYNEQFF.

The chain employs TRBV5-1 and TRBJ2-7; 9 nucleotides line up with TRBD2. The CDR3 consists of 17 residues. Per the germline V gene, CDR1 is SGHRS and CDR2 is YFSETQ. J lost 6 bases, V lost 4 bases, and 17 bases had no gene match. The CDR3 here is CASSPPGTSSRGGEQYF. DNA for the CDR3: TGCGCCAGCAGCCCTCCTGGGACTAGCTCTCGGGGAGGCGAGCAGTACTTC.

This clone has a single count. The chain employs TRBV7-2 and TRBJ2-5; tentatively, D is TRBD2 (6 bases). The germline V gene encodes CDR1 SGHTA and CDR2 FQGNSA. Trimming removed 3 bases at V and 5 bases at J, with 10 bases between. CDR3 size: 13 residues. CDR3 sequence (DNA): TGTGCCAGCAGCTTGGTAGGAGGGGAGACCCAGTACTTC. This translates into CASSLVGGETQYF.

CDR3 sequence: CASSQFDSLVYGYTF. The DNA of the CDR3 is TGTGCCAGCAGCCAATTTGACAGCCTTGTCTATGGCTACACCTTC. The chain employs TRBV14 and TRBJ1-2; D may be TRBD1 (5 bases). V was clipped by 2 bases and J by 4 bases, with 14 bases between them. The CDR3 contains 15 residues. Germline V CDR1 and CDR2: SGHDN, FVKESK. The variable domain in full, completed from reference TRBV14 and TRBJ1-2, reads EAGVTQFPSHSVIEKGQTVTLRCDPISGHDNLYWYRRVMGKEIKFLLHFVKESKQDESGMPNNRFLAERTGGTYSTLKVQPAELEDSGVYFCASSQFDSLVYGYTFGSGTRLTVV.

This chain joins TRBV7-3 and TRBJ1-6; D is undetermined. The CDR3 contains 14 residues. The V end was cut by 5 bases, the J end by 7 bases, with 12 bases between. Germline CDR1 is SGHTA and CDR2 is FQGTGA. CDR3 DNA sequence: TGTGCCAGCAGCCCCCACCCACGCAATTCACCCCTCCACTTT. Its protein product is CASSPHPRNSPLHF. The variable domain in full, with the rest retrieved from reference TRBV7-3 and TRBJ1-6, is GAGVSQTPSNKVTEKGKYVELRCDPISGHTALYWYRQSLGQGPEFLIYFQGTGAADDSGLPNDRFFAVRPEGSVSTLKIQRTERGDSAVYLCASSPHPRNSPLHFGNGTRLTVT.

The table lists this clone with a count of one. CDR3 amino acids: CASSYRQFGTNEKLFF. As DNA, the CDR3 is TGTGCCAGCAGTTACCGGCAGTTCGGAACTAATGAAAAACTGTTTTTT. The gene calls are TRBV6-5 and TRBJ1-4; D not certain. Trimming cost V 2 bases and J 1 base, with 11 bases left between them. The CDR3 runs 16 residues. The germline gives CDR1 MNHEY, CDR2 SVGAGI.

The chain is built from TRBV20-1 and TRBJ2-6; D unresolved. Germline V CDR1 and CDR2: DFQATT, SNEGSKA (reference sequence). This CDR3 has 14 amino acids. The V and J ends lost 3 bases and 0 bases respectively, with 6 bases between them. The CDR3 sequence is CSASEDSGANVLTF. The CDR3 bases are TGCAGTGCTAGTGAGGACTCTGGGGCCAACGTCCTGACTTTC.

The V gene is TRBV5-4, the J gene TRBJ2-2; 10 bases align to TRBD2. This CDR3 spans 16 amino acids. The germline CDR1 and CDR2 sequences are SGHNT and YYREEE (reference sequence). The V gene end was trimmed by 4 bases and the J gene end by 6 bases; junction bases not matched to a gene: 9. The CDR3 is CASSPGTSGVAGELFF. The CDR3 nucleotides are TGTGCCAGCAGCCCCGGAACTAGCGGGGTGGCCGGGGAGCTGTTTTTT. The full variable domain, rest sourced from reference TRBV5-4 and TRBJ2-2, is ETGVTQSPTHLIKTRGQQVTLRCSSQSGHNTVSWYQQALGQGPQFIFQYYREEENGRGNFPPRFSGLQFPNYSSELNVNALELDDSALYLCASSPGTSGVAGELFFGEGSRLTVL.

The chain uses TRBV5-1 and TRBJ2-1; D may match TRBD1 or TRBD2 (5 bases each). V was cut by 7 bases and J by 0 bases, with 11 bases left in between. The V gene's germline CDR1 is SGHRS and CDR2 YFSETQ. The CDR3 consists of 14 residues. CDR3 protein: CASCWGNSYNEQFF. DNA of the CDR3: TGCGCCAGCTGTTGGGGGAACTCCTACAATGAGCAGTTCTTC.

V is TRBV24-1 and J is TRBJ2-2; 9 bases map to TRBD2. V lost 4 bases, J lost 6 bases, and 5 bases stayed unmatched. Looked up from germline, CDR1 is KGHDR and CDR2 is SFDVKD. This CDR3 is built from 15 residues. CDR3 coding DNA: TGTGCCACCAGTGACCTGGGACTAGCCGCCGGGGAGCTGTTTTTT. Protein: CATSDLGLAAGELFF.

The J gene is TRBJ1-1, the V gene TRBV18, with TRBD1 matching over 8 bases. The CDR3 length is 13 residues. J was trimmed by 5 bases and V by 5 bases; bases with no gene match: 4. Germline loops: CDR1 KGHSH, CDR2 LQKENI. CDR3 DNA sequence: TGTGCCAGCTCAGGACAGGGAGCGACTGAAGCTTTCTTT. Amino acids: CASSGQGATEAFF.

V is TRBV6-4 and J is TRBJ2-3, with D perhaps matching TRBD1 or TRBD2 (6 bases each). The ends were cut back, 6 bases at V and 8 bases at J, with 18 bases in the middle. This CDR3 is built from 14 residues. Per germline, CDR1 MRHNA and CDR2 SNTAGT. In nucleotides, the CDR3 is TGTGCCAGCAGCCGGGACCGGGGGCTTGGTACGCAGTATTTT. It specifies CASSRDRGLGTQYF.

The chain employs TRBV10-3 and TRBJ1-2; D not resolved. With 4 bases removed from V and 5 bases from J, the gap between germline ends came to 14 bases. Germline values: CDR1 ENHRY, CDR2 SYGVKD. This CDR3 is built from 14 residues. The CDR3, as DNA: TGTGCCATCAGTGCTGGCAGCTCGGGGTATGGCTACACCTTC. Its translation is CAISAGSSGYGYTF.

The genes are TRBV12-3 or TRBV12-4 and TRBJ1-2; no clear D. This CDR3 region has 12 residues. V dropped 3 bases and J dropped 6 bases, with 8 bases sitting between them. This chain's CDR3 is CASSFYGHGYTF. The CDR3 DNA sequence: TGTGCCAGCAGTTTTTACGGCCATGGCTACACCTTC.

The rearrangement joins TRBV13 to TRBJ1-1; tentatively, D is TRBD1 (5 bases). Looked up from germline, CDR1 is PRHDT and CDR2 is FYEKMQ (reference sequence). The ends were cut back, 0 bases at V and 10 bases at J, with 9 bases in the middle. The CDR3 length is 12 residues. CDR3 amino acids: CASSLGRDGAFF. For the CDR3, the DNA is TGTGCCAGCAGCTTAGGCAGGGACGGAGCTTTCTTT.